This T cell receptor beta chain appears in the sequencing data of a study of identical twins. Study results and caveats: Whereas memory repertoires showed no such difference, abundant cord blood beta clonotypes carried fewer insertions. Findings came from cross-sectional statistics, without long-term follow-up of donors.

V shed 7 bases, J shed 3 bases, and the junction held 3 bases outside the gene matches. The germline gives CDR1 SNHLY, CDR2 FYNNEI. The CDR3 extends over 15 amino acids. Every donor was a healthy Caucasian. To note about this clonotype: The antigen is unknown.

In TCRdb, the 5' RACE reads were re-called with MiXCR into one record per CDR3 protein. The sample records approximately 890,000 distinct CDR3 sequences, 9% to 15% being singletons. This sample also belongs to another study, concerning yellow fever vaccine responses in identical twins. That report notes: Vaccine T cell responses of twins reportedly seemed partly convergent and partly personalized.

Material for sequencing was PBMCs. The V gene is TRBV2, the J gene TRBJ2-2, with 12 bases aligning to TRBD2. This TCR was recovered from a woman younger than 35 in good health. CDR3 DNA sequence: TGTGCCAGCATCGGACTAGCGGGATACACCGGGGAGCTGTTTTTT. This sequence encodes CASIGLAGYTGELFF.